This TCR beta chain was identified during a study of CD8+ T cells in alopecia areata. Background on the study: For the treated group, dosing was oral tofacitinib at 5 to 10 mg twice daily. Study conclusions and caveats: Among the 100 top clones, expanded CD8+ clones, like scalp clonality, were significantly decreased by tofacitinib. For lesional scalp, especially alopecia totalis/universalis, clonality was higher than in normal scalp.

Treatment: oral pan-JAK inhibitor, 5-10 mg twice daily. Peripheral blood and lesional scalp punch biopsies came from alopecia areata patients. To note about this clone: What it binds is not known.

CDR1 and CDR2 from the germline V gene are SGDLS and YYNGEE. V lost 0 bases, J lost 8 bases, and 15 bases lay in between. The CDR3 loop spans 14 amino acids. The authors extracted RNA and reverse transcribed it into cDNA as the sequencing template. Assay used: immunoSEQ multiplex PCR; TCRdb lists only in-frame clones, some missing. Here the sample spans roughly 180,000 clones, approximately 55% being singletons. The sample in question was CD8+ T cells sorted from blood, obtained at week 24, from a patient treated with tofacitinib. This clonotype was sampled from a human donor with alopecia areata. The V and J genes are TRBV9 and TRBJ2-7, with D possibly being TRBD2 (5 bases). Written as DNA, the CDR3 is TGTGCCAGCAGCGTAGGGAAAGGGAGCACCAAGCAGTACTTC. This encodes CASSVGKGSTKQYF.